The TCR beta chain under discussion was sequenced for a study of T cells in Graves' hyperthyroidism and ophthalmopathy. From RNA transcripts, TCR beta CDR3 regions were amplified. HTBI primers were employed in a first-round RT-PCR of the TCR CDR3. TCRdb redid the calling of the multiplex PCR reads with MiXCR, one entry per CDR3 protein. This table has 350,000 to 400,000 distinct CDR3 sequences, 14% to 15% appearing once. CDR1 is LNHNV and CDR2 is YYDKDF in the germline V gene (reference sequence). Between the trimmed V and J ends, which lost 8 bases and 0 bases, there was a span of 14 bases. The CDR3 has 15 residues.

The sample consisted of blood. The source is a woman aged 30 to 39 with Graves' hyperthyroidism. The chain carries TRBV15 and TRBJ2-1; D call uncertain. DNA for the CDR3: TGTGCCACCCGCCAGTCCCTCAGCTCCTACAATGAGCAGTTCTTC. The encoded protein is CATRQSLSSYNEQFF.